This passage covers 26 T cell receptor beta chains from one sample sequenced in a study of vaccination and CD4 T cells after COVID-19. Sequencing of the DNA from cultured CD4+ T cells was carried out with the Oncomine TCR Beta short-read assay. TCRdb re-called the PCR reads with MiXCR, one entry per CDR3 protein. The profile shows about 21,000 distinct CDR3 sequences, more than 40% of them singletons. Treatment defined: 10-day PBMC culture with coronavirus spike peptide pools or control peptides (ViraFEST assay). The antigens these receptors bind are not known. This specimen was CD4+ T cells from blood, cultured in vitro, taken before SARS-CoV-2 vaccination. Every receptor here comes from a human donor who received a COVID-19 vaccine.

This clonotype has just a few counts. This chain connects TRBV7-2 to TRBJ2-7, with a weak D call TRBD2 (5 bases). Trimming pared 4 bases from V and 7 bases from J, leaving 17 bases between. Germline loops: CDR1 SGHTA, CDR2 FQGNSA. The CDR3 runs to 14 residues. The CDR3 region is CASSSRRLGGEQYF. In DNA, the CDR3 is TGTGCCAGCAGCTCCCGGAGGCTGGGCGGTGAGCAGTACTTC.

This clonotype was observed a few times. The rearrangement uses TRBV19 and TRBJ2-1; possible D gene TRBD1, 7 bases. Germline CDR1 reads LNHDA; CDR2 reads SQIVND (reference sequence). Trimming left V 7 bases short and J 10 bases short, with 20 bases between. CDR3 size: 14 residues. CDR3 region: CASTETGRLGEQFF. CDR3 DNA sequence: TGTGCCAGTACCGAGACAGGGAGGCTCGGGGAGCAGTTCTTC.

This sequence joins TRBV11-3 and TRBJ1-5; D not certain. Germline loops: CDR1 SGHNT, CDR2 YENEEA. The CDR3 runs 13 residues. V was pared by 0 bases and J by 5 bases, with 5 bases between. The CDR3 DNA is TGTGCCAGCAGCTTAGAGTCGGATCAGCCCCAGCATTTT. This translates into CASSLESDQPQHF. Combining the CDR3 with reference TRBV11-3 and TRBJ1-5 gives the whole variable domain EAGVVQSPRYKIIEKKQPVAFWCNPISGHNTLYWYLQNLGQGPELLIRYENEEAVDDSQLPKDRFSAERLKGVDSTLKIQPAELGDSAVYLCASSLESDQPQHFGDGTRLSIL.

This clonotype was counted only a few times. The chain carries TRBV7-2 and TRBJ1-2, with a tentative D call TRBD1 (5 bases). Trimming removed 1 base at V and 7 bases at J, with 13 bases between. Germline V gene data show CDR1 as SGHTA and CDR2 as FQGNSA. The CDR3 is made up of 14 amino acids. CDR3 region: CASSLGGRVSGYTF. DNA for the CDR3: TGTGCCAGCAGCTTAGGGGGCAGGGTATCTGGCTACACCTTC.

The chain carries TRBV19 and TRBJ2-7; D is ambiguous. This CDR3 is 14 amino acids long. V lost 5 bases to trimming and J lost 2 bases, with 13 bases between them. Germline-derived CDR1 and CDR2 are LNHDA and SQIVND (reference sequence). The CDR3 sequence: CASSPSDEAYEQYF. The CDR3 bases are TGTGCCAGTAGTCCGTCGGACGAGGCCTACGAGCAGTACTTC.

The chain links TRBV7-9 to TRBJ2-3; 8 nucleotides align to TRBD2. The germline CDR1 and CDR2 sequences are SEHNR and FQNEAQ (reference sequence). V trimming: 1 base; J trimming: 2 bases; junction bases outside the gene matches: 8. The CDR3 is 17 amino acids. CDR3 residues: CASSLDRAGAFTDTQYF. In nucleotides, the CDR3 is TGTGCCAGCAGCTTAGATAGAGCGGGGGCTTTCACAGATACGCAGTATTTT.

On this clonotype: One end of the junction fails to match germline, which may point to a read error. V gene TRBV10-1 combines with J gene TRBJ1-3, with no clear D. The germline CDR1 and CDR2 sequences are WNHNN and SYGVQD (reference sequence). CDR3 length equals 13 residues. CDR3: CTSSRGTGNTIYF. The DNA for the CDR3 is TGCACCAGCTCTCGTGGAACTGGAAACACCATATATTTT.

This clonotype came up a few times. The V and J genes are TRBV6-1 and TRBJ1-5, with 8 bases matching TRBD1. The CDR3 contains 14 residues. The germline V gene has CDR1 MNHNS and CDR2 SASEGT. V gave up 3 bases and J gave up 3 bases; unmatched junction bases: 1. This chain's CDR3 is CASSEGQVNQPQHF. In nucleotides, the CDR3 is TGTGCCAGCAGTGAGGGACAGGTCAATCAGCCCCAGCATTTT.

The chain employs TRBV6-1 and TRBJ2-1; TRBD2 agrees at 11 bases. Germline loops: CDR1 MNHNS, CDR2 SASEGT. V shed 4 bases, J shed 0 bases, and the junction held 8 bases outside the gene matches. CDR3 length: 18 amino acids. CDR3 loop: CASSVGLAGSRSYNEQFF. The CDR3 coding sequence is TGTGCCAGCAGTGTAGGACTAGCGGGTTCCCGCTCCTACAATGAGCAGTTCTTC.

The rearrangement joins TRBV20-1 to TRBJ2-5; 11 bases map to TRBD2. The CDR3 totals 15 residues. CDR1 is DFQATT and CDR2 is SNEGSKA in the germline V gene (reference sequence). With 0 bases clipped from V and 5 bases from J, the junction kept 5 bases outside the gene matches. The CDR3 here is CSARDRTSGGETQYF. For the CDR3, the DNA is TGCAGTGCTAGAGATCGAACTAGCGGGGGTGAGACCCAGTACTTC.

This clonotype was observed a few times. The CDR3 DNA is TGTGCCAGCCAGGGGCGACTTCGATCACCCCTCCACTTT. Its protein product is CASQGRLRSPLHF. V is TRBV7-9 and J is TRBJ1-6, with a tentative D call TRBD1 (6 bases). CDR1 and CDR2 from the germline V gene are SEHNR and FQNEAQ (reference sequence). The CDR3 runs to 13 residues. Trimming removed 8 bases from V and 10 bases from J, with 15 bases in between.

The chain carries TRBV7-9 and TRBJ2-1; D is uncertain. The V and J ends lost 1 base and 1 base respectively, with 11 bases between them. Germline V lookup: CDR1 SEHNR, CDR2 FQNEAQ (reference sequence). The CDR3 totals 16 residues. CDR3: CASSLDRWVSYNEQFF. DNA for the CDR3: TGTGCCAGCAGCTTAGACAGATGGGTATCCTACAATGAGCAGTTCTTC.

The chain carries TRBV11-3 and TRBJ2-1; D not certain. There are 13 residues in the CDR3. Germline V gene sequence: CDR1 SGHNT, CDR2 YENEEA. The germline V and J ends were trimmed by 0 bases and 8 bases, with 8 bases remaining between them. The CDR3 DNA reads TGTGCCAGCAGCTTAGATCGAGTTCATGAGCAGTTCTTC. Translating it yields CASSLDRVHEQFF.

The chain joins TRBV20-1 to TRBJ1-2; 7 bases line up with TRBD1. The V gene's germline CDR1 is DFQATT and CDR2 SNEGSKA (reference sequence). CDR3 length: 18 residues. V lost 5 bases to trimming and J lost 5 bases; unmatched junction nucleotides: 23. CDR3 region: CSAPATNGTEAVLYGYTF. The CDR3 DNA reads TGCAGTGCTCCAGCCACCAACGGGACAGAAGCCGTTCTGTATGGCTACACCTTC.

Concerning this clonotype itself: Germline and junction disagree at one end, which may indicate a read error. The chain has TRBV10-3 and TRBJ2-1, with 8 bases fitting TRBD2. Germline V gene sequence: CDR1 ENHRY, CDR2 SYGVKD. CDR3 size: 16 residues. This chain's CDR3 is CASSEGRRLAPNEQFF. The CDR3 coding sequence is TGTGCCAGCAGTGAAGGTAGGAGACTAGCGCCGAATGAGCAGTTCTTC.

The gene calls are TRBV2 and TRBJ2-5; D not resolved. Germline V lookup: CDR1 SNHLY, CDR2 FYNNEI. The germline V and J ends were trimmed by 1 base and 1 base, with 10 bases remaining between them. This CDR3 spans 15 amino acids. The CDR3 loop reads CASSEGSLFQETQYF. The CDR3 DNA reads TGTGCCAGCAGTGAAGGTTCACTTTTCCAAGAGACCCAGTACTTC.

The V gene is TRBV30, the J gene TRBJ1-1; possible D gene TRBD1, 5 bases. Trimming stripped 4 bases from V and 0 bases from J, with 18 bases between. CDR3 length: 16 residues. CDR1 and CDR2 (germline): GTSNPN, SVGIG (reference sequence). Written as DNA, the CDR3 is TGTGCCTGGAATCCTCGGCGGGGGAACCTGAACACTGAAGCTTTCTTT. Its translation is CAWNPRRGNLNTEAFF.

This clonotype was observed a few times. The rearrangement links TRBV19 to TRBJ1-2; D perhaps matches TRBD1 (5 bases). The germline CDR1 and CDR2 sequences are LNHDA and SQIVND (reference sequence). The CDR3 sequence is 16 residues long. Trimming cost V 5 bases and J 4 bases, with 20 bases left between them. The CDR3 region has the DNA TGTGCCAGTAGTGCCCCTGGAGGGGCGCGTCGCTATGGCTACACCTTC. Its protein is CASSAPGGARRYGYTF.

The V call is TRBV5-1, the J call TRBJ2-2; 12 bases agree with TRBD2. Germline CDR1 SGHRS, CDR2 YFSETQ. The J segment lost 8 bases and the V segment lost 3 bases, leaving 5 bases of the junction unmatched. CDR3 length: 15 residues. As DNA, the CDR3 is TGCGCCAGCAGCTCCCGACTAGCGGGGGCGGGGGAGCTGTTTTTT. Protein sequence: CASSSRLAGAGELFF.

This chain connects TRBV11-2 to TRBJ1-2; 8 nucleotides line up with TRBD1. V lost 5 bases and J lost 4; bases outside the gene matches: 9. The CDR3 is 15 residues long. The germline CDR1 and CDR2 sequences are SGHAT and FQNNGV. The CDR3 spells CASSQIRGPGYGYTF. CDR3 coding DNA: TGTGCCAGCAGCCAGATCAGGGGGCCAGGCTATGGCTACACCTTC.

The chain links TRBV29-1 to TRBJ2-7; 7 bases fit TRBD2. This CDR3 contains 13 residues. Germline values: CDR1 SQVTM, CDR2 ANQGSEA. Trimming took 6 bases from V and 2 from J; bases not matched to a gene: 7. DNA for the CDR3: TGCAGCGTCTCGGGTCGGGGGGCCTACGAGCAGTACTTC. Amino acids: CSVSGRGAYEQYF.

The rearrangement joins TRBV24-1 to TRBJ2-5, with TRBD1 matching over 8 bases. The germline CDR1 and CDR2 sequences are KGHDR and SFDVKD. This CDR3 has 16 residues. With 0 bases clipped from V and 5 bases from J, the junction kept 7 bases outside the gene matches. CDR3 bases: TGTGCCACCAGTGATTTGAGTGGACAGGGTGGCGAGACCCAGTACTTC. It is translated as CATSDLSGQGGETQYF.

This clonotype was counted a few times. V is TRBV21-1 and J is TRBJ2-4; the tabulated D call, TRBD1, remains unverified against the DNA. TRBV21-1 is flagged as a pseudogene. The CDR3 totals 14 residues. The CDR3 sequence: CASSNGGARYIQYF. CDR3 nucleotide sequence: TGTGCCAGCAGCAACGGAGGGGCGCGGTACATTCAGTACTTC.

As regards this clonotype: Mismatch with germline at one junction end may stem from a read error. The chain recombines TRBV19 with TRBJ1-2; D perhaps matches TRBD1 (5 bases). Germline CDR1 and CDR2: LNHDA and SQIVND (reference sequence). The CDR3 has 13 residues. Here the CDR3 DNA reads TGTGCCAGTAGTATTACAGGCCCGTATGGCTACGCCTTC. This gives the protein CASSITGPYGYAF.

V usage is TRBV2 and J usage is TRBJ1-2, with D possibly TRBD1 on 5 matching bases. Germline CDR1 SNHLY, CDR2 FYNNEI. Trimming shortened V by 3 bases and J by 4 bases, and 6 bases separated the two germline ends. This CDR3 has 12 amino acids. The chain's CDR3 is CASSEGPYGYTF. The CDR3 region has the DNA TGTGCCAGCAGTGAGGGACCCTATGGCTACACCTTC.

The chain carries TRBV10-3 and TRBJ1-1; no clear D gene. Germline assignment: CDR1 ENHRY and CDR2 SYGVKD. V lost 4 bases and J 1 base, leaving 7 bases between the germline ends. The CDR3 totals 13 residues. This chain's CDR3 is CAISVDKNTEAFF. The CDR3 coding sequence is TGTGCCATCAGTGTCGACAAGAACACTGAAGCTTTCTTT.